The 8 T cell receptor beta chains presented below share a single source sample, sequenced in a study of blood T cell repertoires in COVID-19. Generated by immunoSEQ multiplex PCR, the TCRdb table keeps only in-frame clones and is missing some. The sample lists a few hundred thousand clones, more than 70% occurring once. The sequencing input was peripheral blood. Receptor source: a woman aged 45-65 years who had recovered from COVID-19.

This chain connects TRBV6-2 or TRBV6-3 to TRBJ2-5; possible D gene TRBD1, 6 bases. Germline CDR1 MNHEY, CDR2 SVGEGT. V gave up 0 bases and J gave up 2 bases, with 13 bases separating them. The CDR3 sequence is 16 residues long. This CDR3 is CASSYSMAGEQETQYF. CDR3 coding DNA: TGTGCCAGCAGTTACTCGATGGCAGGGGAGCAAGAGACCCAGTACTTC.

This chain joins TRBV18 and TRBJ2-1; the D gene is possibly TRBD2 (5 bases). V was pared by 0 bases and J by 9 bases, with 9 bases between. Germline assignment: CDR1 KGHSH and CDR2 LQKENI. The CDR3 extends over 13 amino acids. CDR3 DNA sequence: TGTGCCAGCTCACCACCGGGAGTTCCTGAGCAGTTCTTC. This codes for CASSPPGVPEQFF.

This chain uses TRBV18 with TRBJ2-7, with D possibly TRBD2 on 6 matching bases. Trimming shortened V by 4 bases and J by 6 bases, and 16 bases separated the two germline ends. CDR3 length: 14 amino acids. Germline V gives CDR1 KGHSH, CDR2 LQKENI. CDR3 amino acids: CASSQAQRGSEQYF. CDR3 bases: TGTGCCAGCTCACAAGCTCAACGGGGGTCCGAGCAGTACTTC.

This clone was counted only a few times. The rearrangement joins TRBV28 to TRBJ2-1, with 9 bases identical to TRBD1. This CDR3 is 16 amino acids long. V was clipped by 4 bases and J by 5 bases; unmatched bases: 9. Germline CDR1 MDHEN, CDR2 SYDVKM. Written as DNA, the CDR3 is TGTGCCAGCAGTTCCGCCGACAGGGGGAAAAACAATGAGCAGTTCTTC. It yields the protein CASSSADRGKNNEQFF. The complete variable domain, with remaining parts taken from reference TRBV28 and TRBJ2-1, reads DVKVTQSSRYLVKRTGEKVFLECVQDMDHENMFWYRQDPGLGLRLIYFSYDVKMKEKGDIPEGYSVSREKKERFSLILESASTNQTSMYLCASSSADRGKNNEQFFGPGTRLTVL.

This clone appeared a single time. This chain connects TRBV18 to TRBJ1-4; possible D gene TRBD1, 6 bases. The V end was cut by 5 bases, the J end by 12 bases, with 16 bases between. The CDR3 totals 13 residues. Germline CDR1 reads KGHSH; CDR2 reads LQKENI. CDR3 in amino acids: CASSGTGTWELFF. Here the CDR3 DNA reads TGTGCCAGCTCAGGCACAGGGACCTGGGAACTGTTTTTT.

This clone is labeled as medium-sized. V is TRBV3-1 (or the pseudogene TRBV3-2) and J is TRBJ2-1, with a possible D match to TRBD1 (7 bases). CDR1 is LGHDT and CDR2 is YNNKEL in the germline V gene (reference sequence). V was pared by 4 bases and J by 8 bases, with 15 bases between. The CDR3 sequence is 14 residues long. CDR3 bases: TGTGCCAGCAGCCCCCAGGGGGGAAGAGATGAGCAGTTCTTC. Translation gives CASSPQGGRDEQFF.

The chain combines TRBV9 with TRBJ1-2; 8 bases fit TRBD1. There are 16 residues in the CDR3. In germline, CDR1 is SGDLS, CDR2 YYNGEE. The V gene end was trimmed by 3 bases and the J gene end by 1 base; junction bases not matched to a gene: 8. CDR3 in DNA: TGTGCCAGCAGCGGACCAATCGACAGGGGTAACTATGGCTACACCTTC. It codes for CASSGPIDRGNYGYTF.

J is TRBJ2-3 and V is TRBV3-1 (or the pseudogene TRBV3-2), with D maybe TRBD2 (5 bases). This CDR3 has 11 residues. Germline CDR1 and CDR2: LGHDT and YNNKEL (reference sequence). V shed 11 bases and J shed 9 bases, with 15 bases lying between them. CDR3 bases: TGTGCCTCCTCCGGAGGTCCCACGCAGTATTTT. This sequence encodes CASSGGPTQYF.